What follows is one TCR beta chain and its context. The specificity of this receptor is unknown. No quality values exist for individual bases; no much larger clone is one base distant. The immunoSEQ Assay, a bias-controlled multiplex PCR, was used to amplify TCRbeta CDR3 regions from genomic DNA. As for how the authors treated the data: The number of nucleated cells in each sample was estimated by amplification of reference gene primers within the assay. To quantify the absolute abundance of each unique TCRbeta CDR3 rearrangement, sequence reads were collapsed and filtered. For each sample, productive Simpson clonality was calculated by taking the square root of Simpson's diversity index across productive rearrangements. Entries here come from immuneACCESS through TCRdb and include only in-frame sequences with V and J called. Some clones fail to appear in such tables; in the studies checked, an unresolved V gene covers under half of the shortfall, and the cause of the remainder is unknown. The V and J calls and clone size were taken over from that table, and D and trimming were inferred from the DNA. The sample has roughly 250,000 clones on record, approximately 83% of them singletons. The ten biggest clones cover roughly 7.4% of the sample.

Each collaborating institution followed its own protocols to collect whole blood in K2EDTA tubes. Collaborator samples were shipped for TCRbeta analysis as frozen whole blood, isolated PBMCs, or DNA extracted from either sample type. This record comes from a study of blood T cell repertoires in COVID-19 (dated by TCRdb to about 2020). As for the study more broadly: Samples covering the acute and convalescent phases of COVID-19 were provided by collaborators in the United States, Italy and Spain. Samples were obtained from the ongoing ImmuneRACE study (first 160 participants) and from approximately 1,200 subjects provided by 6 global collaborators. Where available, HLA class I and class II types were obtained from metadata supplied by the sample provider rather than from assay-based typing. The prospective study material was composed of cDNA or gDNA derived from T cells, B-cell-depleted T cells, or PBMCs. Sample metadata almost always included a de-identified subject ID, COVID-19 status, age in years and sex. The dataset comprised deeply sampled blood TCRbeta repertoires from subjects exposed to, actively infected with, or recovered from COVID-19. The repertoires were made available in a free public database intended to serve as a resource for research on the immune response to SARS-CoV-2.

The study at large found these results: Clinical and demographic metadata were provided uncurated, with the amount varying by source and participant.

The origin of this receptor is a woman between 50 and 59 years old with acute or convalescent COVID-19. The sequenced sample was peripheral blood.

The DNA sequence follows: TGTGCCAGCAGCCAAGTGCAGGGAGGGGCTTTCTTT. The translation is CASSQVQGGAFF. The chain was built from TRBV3-1 (or the pseudogene TRBV3-2) and TRBJ1-1; TRBD1 is a weak D gene call, 5 bases matching. According to the germline V gene (reference sequence), CDR1 reads LGHDT and CDR2 reads YNNKEL. Its CDR3 holds 12 amino acids, cysteine through phenylalanine. Of all the DNA, just the CDR3 is kept, 36 bases in frame from base 1. A distance of 11 bases separates the germline ends of V and J, which lose 1 base and 11 bases respectively.